These T cell receptor beta chains were read from a single sample in a study of blood T cell repertoires in COVID-19. The method was immunoSEQ multiplex PCR; TCRdb's version includes in-frame clones alone and lacks a portion of them. The sample comprises roughly 140,000 clones, 82% of which are singletons, and 4% rests with the top ten. Sequenced input: peripheral blood. The receptors were gathered from a woman of 80 years or more with acute or convalescent COVID-19. Each CDR3 is given without its conserved first and last residue. Each record gives: J gene, clone size, V gene, CDR3 protein. Size tells how often a clone was seen (once, few, many) or the class of an expanded clone, and some rows leave it out.

TRBJ2-1,few,TRBV2,ASKSGTSYNEQF
TRBJ2-5,NA,TRBV7-3,ASSLNPSRQGTQY
TRBJ1-2,NA,TRBV2,ASRNSRGEEYYGYT
TRBJ2-7,NA,TRBV7-2,ASSQGLAGGLLSSYEQY
TRBJ1-2,NA,TRBV19,ASSRGLSGGYT
TRBJ2-1,NA,TRBV18,ASSPPTGLTANEQF
TRBJ1-1,NA,TRBV11-2,ASSWSGGMRTEAF
TRBJ1-4,NA,TRBV28,ASSLSPGQGGEKLF
TRBJ1-2,NA,TRBV28,ASSFGGNYGYT
TRBJ2-7,NA,TRBV29-1,SVVGLAGLYEQY
TRBJ1-4,NA,TRBV19,ASTPTGPNEKLF
TRBJ2-1,once,TRBV10-2,ASSEPTGLAAYNEQF
TRBJ1-2,once,TRBV19,ASMGLGNYGYT
TRBJ2-4,NA,TRBV27,ASSPITGQINIQY
TRBJ2-5,NA,TRBV12-5,ASGLGTRGTQY
TRBJ1-1,NA,TRBV24-1,ATSGTGRVGAF
TRBJ1-2,NA,TRBV24-1,ATSDLSRVVGYT
TRBJ2-1,once,TRBV5-1,ASSFTGFNEQF
TRBJ1-4,NA,TRBV5-5,ATSRSGNEKLF
TRBJ1-5,NA,TRBV7-2,ASSSGSYRPQH
TRBJ2-5,NA,TRBV28,ASSVTGTYEMGPQETQY
TRBJ1-2,NA,TRBV7-9,ASSSRVAGAYGYT
TRBJ1-3,NA,TRBV11-2,ASSPGLWLVGDTIY
TRBJ2-1,NA,TRBV2,ASQLQGYNEQF
TRBJ2-7,NA,TRBV2,ASSDPGTGVEQY
TRBJ2-3,NA,TRBV7-9,ASSSSGSMGLRDTQY
TRBJ2-5,many,TRBV18,ASSPGAQETQY
TRBJ1-1,many,TRBV6-6,ASSYLQVATEAF
TRBJ2-3,once,TRBV5-8,ASSLFPGLAGGYTDTQY
TRBJ2-1,NA,TRBV9,ASSVVGTGDFGSYNEQF
TRBJ1-1,many,TRBV11-2,ASSSNPRRGAQRAF
TRBJ2-1,NA,TRBV27,ASSLLSASGMRYTGANEQF
TRBJ1-6,NA,TRBV4-2,ASSPAGSSYNSPLH
TRBJ2-7,few,TRBV28,ASTRRDRVYEQY
TRBJ2-5,NA,TRBV7-7,ASSTGLAGLETQY
TRBJ2-5,NA,TRBV6-6,ASSPGLAGGGQETQY
TRBJ2-5,once,TRBV3-1/TRBV3-2,ASSQDFSGIVETQY
TRBJ1-2,NA,TRBV5-5,ASSEQGMGHFGYT
TRBJ2-5,NA,TRBV10-3,AISEGLAGGRETQY
TRBJ1-3,NA,TRBV6-6,ASSYRTGNSGNTIY